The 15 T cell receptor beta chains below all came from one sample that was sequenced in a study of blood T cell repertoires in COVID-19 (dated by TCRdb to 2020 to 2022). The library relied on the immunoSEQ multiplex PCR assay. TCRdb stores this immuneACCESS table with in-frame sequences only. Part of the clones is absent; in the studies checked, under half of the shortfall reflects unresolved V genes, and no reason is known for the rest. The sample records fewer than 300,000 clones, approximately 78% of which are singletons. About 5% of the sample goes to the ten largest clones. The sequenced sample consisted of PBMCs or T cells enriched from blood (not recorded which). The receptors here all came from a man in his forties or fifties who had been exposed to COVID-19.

The CDR3 DNA reads as TGTGCCATCAGTCTGGCAGGGACTAATGAAAAACTGTTTTTT. Its translation is CAISLAGTNEKLFF. V usage is TRBV10-3 and J usage is TRBJ1-4, with D perhaps matching TRBD1 (5 bases). Germline CDR1 reads ENHRY; CDR2 reads SYGVKD. This CDR3 is built from 14 residues. Trimming left V 5 bases short and J 2 bases short, with 9 bases between.

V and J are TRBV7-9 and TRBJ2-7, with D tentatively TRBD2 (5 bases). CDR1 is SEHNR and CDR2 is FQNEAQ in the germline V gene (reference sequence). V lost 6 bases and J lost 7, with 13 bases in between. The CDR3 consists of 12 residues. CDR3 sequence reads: CASREGTGEQYF. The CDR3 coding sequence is TGTGCCAGCAGAGAGGGAACGGGGGAGCAGTACTTC.

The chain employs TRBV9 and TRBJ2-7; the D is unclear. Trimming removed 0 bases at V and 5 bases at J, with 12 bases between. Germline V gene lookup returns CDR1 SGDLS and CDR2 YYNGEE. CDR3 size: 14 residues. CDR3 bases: TGTGCCAGCAGCGTAGGCGGCTCCATCCACGAGCAGTACTTC. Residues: CASSVGGSIHEQYF. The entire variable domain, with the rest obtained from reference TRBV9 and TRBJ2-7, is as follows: DSGVTQTPKHLITATGQRVTLRCSPRSGDLSVYWYQQSLDQGLQFLIQYYNGEERAKGNILERFSAQQFPDLHSELNLSSLELGDSALYFCASSVGGSIHEQYFGPGTRLTVT.

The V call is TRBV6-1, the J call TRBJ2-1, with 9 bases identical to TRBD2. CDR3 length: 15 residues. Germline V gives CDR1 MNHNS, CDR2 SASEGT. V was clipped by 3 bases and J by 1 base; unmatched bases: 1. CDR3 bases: TGTGCCAGCAGTGAGACTAGCGGTTCCTACAATGAGCAGTTCTTC. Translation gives CASSETSGSYNEQFF.

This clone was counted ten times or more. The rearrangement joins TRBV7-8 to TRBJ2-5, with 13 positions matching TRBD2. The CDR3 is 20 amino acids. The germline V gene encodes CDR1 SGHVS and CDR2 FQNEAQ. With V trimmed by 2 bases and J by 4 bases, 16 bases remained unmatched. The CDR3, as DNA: TGTGCCAGCAGCTTACGGACTAGCGGGAGCCCCCGGGTGTGGACAGAGACCCAGTACTTC. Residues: CASSLRTSGSPRVWTETQYF.

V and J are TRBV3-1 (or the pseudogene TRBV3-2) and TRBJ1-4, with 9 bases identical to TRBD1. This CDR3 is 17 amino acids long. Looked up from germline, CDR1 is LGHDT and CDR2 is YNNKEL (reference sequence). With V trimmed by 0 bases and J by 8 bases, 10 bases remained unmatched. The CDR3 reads CASSQENRGQRGEKLFF. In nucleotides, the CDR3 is TGTGCCAGCAGCCAAGAGAACAGGGGGCAGCGGGGGGAAAAACTGTTTTTT.

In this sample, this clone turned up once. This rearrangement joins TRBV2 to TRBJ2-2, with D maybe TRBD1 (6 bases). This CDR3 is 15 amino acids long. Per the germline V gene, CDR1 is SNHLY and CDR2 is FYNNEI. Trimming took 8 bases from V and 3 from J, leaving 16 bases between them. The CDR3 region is CASVIQGQYTGELFF. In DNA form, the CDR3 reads TGTGCCAGCGTGATACAGGGTCAGTACACCGGGGAGCTGTTTTTT.

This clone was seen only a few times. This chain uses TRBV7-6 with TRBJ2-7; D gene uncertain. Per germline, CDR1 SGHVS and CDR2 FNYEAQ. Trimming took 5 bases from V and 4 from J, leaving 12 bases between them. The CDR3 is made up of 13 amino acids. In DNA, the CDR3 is TGTGCCAGCAGCCAATATAACAGTTACGAGCAGTACTTC. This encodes CASSQYNSYEQYF.

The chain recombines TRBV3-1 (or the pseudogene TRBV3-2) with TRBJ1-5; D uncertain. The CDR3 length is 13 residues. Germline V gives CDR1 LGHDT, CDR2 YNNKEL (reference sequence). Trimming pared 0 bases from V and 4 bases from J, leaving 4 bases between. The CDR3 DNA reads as TGTGCCAGCAGCCAAGACTTTAATCAGCCCCAGCATTTT. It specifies CASSQDFNQPQHF.

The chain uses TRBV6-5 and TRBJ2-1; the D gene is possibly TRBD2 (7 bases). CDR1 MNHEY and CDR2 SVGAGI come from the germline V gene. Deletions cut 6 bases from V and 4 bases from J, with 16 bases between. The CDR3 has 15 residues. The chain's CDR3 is CASRGASGKYNEQFF. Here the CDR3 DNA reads TGTGCCAGCAGGGGGGCTAGCGGAAAATACAATGAGCAGTTCTTC.

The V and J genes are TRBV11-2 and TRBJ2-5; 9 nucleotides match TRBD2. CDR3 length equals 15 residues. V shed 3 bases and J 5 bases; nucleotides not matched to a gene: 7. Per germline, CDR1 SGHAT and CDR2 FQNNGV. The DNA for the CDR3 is TGTGCCAGCAGCTTCGGCGGGAGGGCCTCTGAGACCCAGTACTTC. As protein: CASSFGGRASETQYF.

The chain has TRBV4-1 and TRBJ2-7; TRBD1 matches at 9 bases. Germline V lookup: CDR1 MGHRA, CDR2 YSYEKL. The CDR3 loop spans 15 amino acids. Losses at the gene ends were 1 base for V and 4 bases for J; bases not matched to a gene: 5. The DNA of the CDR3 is TGCGCCAGCAGCCAAGCCGGGACAGGGTTATACGAGCAGTACTTC. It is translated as CASSQAGTGLYEQYF.

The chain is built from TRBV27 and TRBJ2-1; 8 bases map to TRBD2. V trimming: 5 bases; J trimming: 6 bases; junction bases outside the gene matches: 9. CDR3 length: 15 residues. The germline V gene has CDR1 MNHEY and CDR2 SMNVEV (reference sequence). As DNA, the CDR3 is TGTGCCAGCAGTCCGTTGGCGGGAGGCATCAATGAGCAGTTCTTC. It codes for CASSPLAGGINEQFF.

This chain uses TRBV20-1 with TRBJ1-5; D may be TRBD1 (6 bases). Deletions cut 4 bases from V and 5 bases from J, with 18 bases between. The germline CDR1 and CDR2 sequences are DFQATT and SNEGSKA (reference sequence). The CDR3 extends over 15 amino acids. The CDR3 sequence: CSATENDRRYQPQHF. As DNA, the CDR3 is TGCAGTGCTACTGAAAACGACAGGAGATATCAGCCCCAGCATTTT.

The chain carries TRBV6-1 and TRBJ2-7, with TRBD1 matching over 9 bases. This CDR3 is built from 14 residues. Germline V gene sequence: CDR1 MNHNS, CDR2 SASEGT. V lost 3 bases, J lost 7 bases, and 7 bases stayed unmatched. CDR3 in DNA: TGTGCCAGCAGTGATGGGACAGGGCGGCGGGAGCAGTACTTC. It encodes CASSDGTGRREQYF.